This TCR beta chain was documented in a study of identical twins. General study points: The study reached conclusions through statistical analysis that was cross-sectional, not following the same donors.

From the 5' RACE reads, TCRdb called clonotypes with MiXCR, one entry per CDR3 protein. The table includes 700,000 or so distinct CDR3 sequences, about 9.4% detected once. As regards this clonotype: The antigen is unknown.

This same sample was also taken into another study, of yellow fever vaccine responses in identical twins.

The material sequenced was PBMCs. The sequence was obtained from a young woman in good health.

Here the CDR3 reads CASSFGGTSDTQYF. CDR3 DNA sequence: TGTGCCAGCAGTTTCGGTGGTACATCAGATACGCAGTATTTT. The rearrangement uses TRBV27 and TRBJ2-3; D is unresolved. From germline, CDR1 is MNHEY and CDR2 SMNVEV (reference sequence). The V gene lost 3 bases and the J gene lost 4 bases, with 11 bases spanning the gap. This CDR3 is 14 amino acids long.